This T cell receptor (beta chain) derives from a study of cytotoxic CD8 clonotypes in ibrutinib-treated CLL. This CDR3 has 13 amino acids. Trimming took 7 bases from V and 2 from J; bases not matched to a gene: 3. Germline assignment: CDR1 MDHEN and CDR2 SYDVKM. Study findings and constraints: Clonality grew at ibrutinib response; at progression, it decreased back toward baseline.

The method was immunoSEQ multiplex PCR; TCRdb's version includes in-frame clones alone and lacks a portion of them. In the table there are some 300,000 clones, about 80% of which are singletons. As regards this clone: What it binds is not known.

This TCR derives from a human donor with chronic lymphocytic leukemia. This sample comprised PBMCs, obtained before ibrutinib treatment. V and J are TRBV28 and TRBJ2-7, with 9 nucleotides matching TRBD2. The CDR3 here is CASNSGRAYEQYF. The CDR3 DNA is TGTGCCAGCAATAGCGGGAGAGCCTACGAGCAGTACTTC. The full variable domain, its missing parts supplied by reference TRBV28 and TRBJ2-7, is DVKVTQSSRYLVKRTGEKVFLECVQDMDHENMFWYRQDPGLGLRLIYFSYDVKMKEKGDIPEGYSVSREKKERFSLILESASTNQTSMYLCASNSGRAYEQYFGPGTRLTVT.